Presented here are 14 T cell receptor beta chains from one specimen sequenced in a study of regulatory T cells in long-lasting Graves disease. This sample's time point: newly diagnosed GD, antithyroid drugs for less than 3 months. PBMC RNA served as the TCR library source. Arm-PCR of CDR3 regions and iRepertoire HTBI primers were used to build TCR beta libraries. TCRdb processed the multiplex PCR reads anew with MiXCR; each CDR3 protein has one entry. This table holds roughly 400,000 distinct CDR3 sequences, around 16% found once. The sample was also reused in another study, on T cells in Graves' hyperthyroidism and ophthalmopathy.

The sample was peripheral blood mononuclear cells (PBMCs), taken at new diagnosis, from a patient treated with antithyroid drugs. The receptors originated from a woman in her 40s with Graves disease.

As for this clonotype: Mismatch with germline at one junction end may stem from a read error. The chain joins TRBV5-5 to TRBJ2-5, with 9 nucleotides matching TRBD1. This CDR3 contains 15 residues. Germline V CDR1 and CDR2: SGHKS, YYEKEE (reference sequence). The CDR3 nucleotides are TGTGCCAGCAGCTCTACAGGGACAGGGAAAGAGACCCAGTGCTTC. This sequence encodes CASSSTGTGKETQCF.

This rearrangement joins TRBV12-5 to TRBJ1-1; D remains unclear. Between the trimmed V and J ends, which lost 6 bases and 7 bases, there was a span of 9 bases. The CDR3 covers 11 residues. CDR1 LGHNT and CDR2 FRNRAP come from the germline V gene. The CDR3 nucleotides read TGTGCTAGTGGGTATGGTGGTGAAGCTTTCTTT. Protein product: CASGYGGEAFF.

This clonotype was observed many times. The chain is built from TRBV28 and TRBJ2-3, with 13 bases aligning to TRBD2. The V gene end was trimmed by 6 bases and the J gene end by 2 bases; junction bases not matched to a gene: 5. The germline gives CDR1 MDHEN, CDR2 SYDVKM. The CDR3 length is 16 residues. The CDR3 nucleotides read TGTGCCAGCAGAGGACTAGCGGGAGCGGTCACAGATACGCAGTATTTT. It codes for CASRGLAGAVTDTQYF.

This clonotype came up many times. DNA of the CDR3: TGTGGGCGAGGCGGGGGCTCTAGCACAGATACGCAGTATTTT. Its protein product is CGRGGGSSTDTQYF. The chain links TRBV2 to TRBJ2-3; maybe TRBD2 (7 bases). CDR1 SNHLY and CDR2 FYNNEI come from the germline V gene. This CDR3 has 14 residues.

J is TRBJ2-2 and V is TRBV2; 7 bases line up with TRBD1. Trimming took 6 bases from V and 8 from J; bases not matched to a gene: 9. The CDR3 totals 14 residues. Germline V gene sequence: CDR1 SNHLY, CDR2 FYNNEI. The chain's CDR3 is CASSGDSPAGELFF. For the CDR3, the DNA is TGTGCCAGCAGCGGGGACAGTCCAGCAGGGGAGCTGTTTTTT.

As regards this clonotype: One junction end does not reproduce the germline sequence, and a read error may be involved. This rearrangement joins TRBV30 to TRBJ1-2; D gene unclear. In germline, CDR1 is GTSNPN, CDR2 SVGIG (reference sequence). The CDR3 runs 19 residues. CDR3 DNA: TGTGCCTGGAGTGTCGTGGGTGACCCGCTGATAACTATGGCTACACCTTTCTCCTTC. Its protein is CAWSVVGDPLITMATPFSF.

This clonotype has at least ten counts. V and J are TRBV28 and TRBJ1-3; D uncertain. The CDR3 length is 16 residues. From germline, CDR1 is MDHEN and CDR2 SYDVKM. V gave up 2 bases and J gave up 0 bases, with 11 bases separating them. The CDR3 DNA sequence: TGTGCCAGCAGTTTAAACCCACCGAGCTCTGGAAACACCATATATTTT. Its translation is CASSLNPPSSGNTIYF.

The genes are TRBV7-6 and TRBJ2-1, with TRBD2 identical over 8 bases. Trimming removed 5 bases from V and 8 bases from J; junction bases left unmatched: 14. Germline CDR1 SGHVS, CDR2 FNYEAQ. The CDR3 is made up of 16 amino acids. For the CDR3, the DNA is TGTGCCAGCAGCCCTCCGGGACTAGGAGGAGAGGATGAGCAGTTCTTC. It codes for CASSPPGLGGEDEQFF.

This clonotype was detected only a few times. The chain has TRBV20-1 and TRBJ2-5; D may match TRBD1 or TRBD2 (5 bases each). Germline assignment: CDR1 DFQATT and CDR2 SNEGSKA (reference sequence). The length of the CDR3 is 16 residues. The V end lost 0 bases, the J end lost 4 bases, and 18 bases lay between the germline ends. The CDR3 DNA sequence: TGCAGTGCTAGAGATGGTCTGCTGGGGGTTGGAGAGACCCAGTACTTC. Translating gives CSARDGLLGVGETQYF.

The chain uses TRBV18 and TRBJ2-7; the match to TRBD1 covers 9 bases. The CDR3 sequence is 15 residues long. Germline CDR1 is KGHSH and CDR2 is LQKENI. The V gene end was trimmed by 3 bases and the J gene end by 3 bases; junction bases not matched to a gene: 6. The chain's CDR3 is CASSPRTGAFYEQYF. DNA of the CDR3: TGTGCCAGCTCACCTAGGACAGGGGCGTTCTACGAGCAGTACTTC. The entire variable domain, with the rest obtained from reference TRBV18 and TRBJ2-7, is as follows: NAGVMQNPRHLVRRRGQEARLRCSPMKGHSHVYWYRQLPEEGLKFMVYLQKENIIDESGMPKERFSAEFPKEGPSILRIQQVVRGDSAAYFCASSPRTGAFYEQYFGPGTRLTVT.

A remark on this clonotype: Since a much larger clone is just one base distant, this may be a read error. This rearrangement joins TRBV10-1 to TRBJ2-5; tentative D call: TRBD1 (6 bases). The CDR3 is made up of 15 amino acids. V lost 4 bases and J lost 6, with 18 bases in between. The germline V gene has CDR1 WNHNN and CDR2 SYGVQD (reference sequence). The CDR3 here is CASSGSSGVGKTQYF. The CDR3 DNA is TGCGCCAGCAGTGGGTCCTCAGGGGTCGGGAAGACCCAGTACTTC.

This clonotype was picked up many times. This sequence joins TRBV5-1 and TRBJ2-7; 13 nucleotides match TRBD2. There are 15 residues in the CDR3. The germline gives CDR1 SGHRS, CDR2 YFSETQ. Unmatched junction bases numbered 6, after V lost 4 bases and J lost 5 bases. The CDR3 region is CASSRGTSGNHEQYF. CDR3 nucleotide sequence: TGCGCCAGCAGCCGTGGGACTAGCGGGAACCACGAGCAGTACTTC.

This clonotype has a handful of counts. The rearrangement uses TRBV6-1 and TRBJ1-5, with a tentative D call TRBD1 (6 bases). V was shortened by 2 bases and J by 7 bases, with 9 bases between the two germline ends. The CDR3 has 13 amino acids. Looked up from germline, CDR1 is MNHNS and CDR2 is SASEGT. The CDR3 region has the DNA TGTGCCAGCAGTGAAAACAGGGCCCAGCCCCAGCATTTT. This translates into CASSENRAQPQHF.

This clonotype has a count of ten or more. This rearrangement joins TRBV11-2 to TRBJ1-4, with a possible D match to TRBD1 (5 bases). Trimming pared 1 base from V and 8 bases from J, leaving 8 bases between. CDR3 size: 13 residues. Germline CDR1 is SGHAT and CDR2 is FQNNGV. The CDR3 loop is CASSLGQTEKLFF. In DNA form, the CDR3 reads TGTGCCAGCAGCTTAGGACAGACGGAAAAACTGTTTTTT.